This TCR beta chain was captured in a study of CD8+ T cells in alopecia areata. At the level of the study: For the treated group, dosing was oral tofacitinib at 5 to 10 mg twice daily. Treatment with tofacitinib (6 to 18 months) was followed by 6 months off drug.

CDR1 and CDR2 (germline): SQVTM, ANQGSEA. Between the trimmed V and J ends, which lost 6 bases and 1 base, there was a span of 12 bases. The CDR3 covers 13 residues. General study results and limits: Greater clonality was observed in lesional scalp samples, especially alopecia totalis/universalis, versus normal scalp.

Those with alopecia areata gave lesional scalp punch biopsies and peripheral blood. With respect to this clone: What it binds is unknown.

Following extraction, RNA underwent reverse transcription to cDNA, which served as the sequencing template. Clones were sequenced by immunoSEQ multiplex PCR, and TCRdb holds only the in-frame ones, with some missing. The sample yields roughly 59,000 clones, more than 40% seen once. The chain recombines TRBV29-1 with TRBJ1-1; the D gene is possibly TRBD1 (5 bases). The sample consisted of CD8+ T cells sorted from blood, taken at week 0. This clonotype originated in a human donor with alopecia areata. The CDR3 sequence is CSVGYGANTEAFF. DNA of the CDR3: TGCAGCGTGGGGTACGGGGCGAACACTGAAGCTTTCTTT.